This TCR beta chain emerged from a study of blood T cell repertoires in COVID-19. The germline gives CDR1 ENHRY, CDR2 SYGVKD. The ends were cut back, 3 bases at V and 5 bases at J, with 11 bases in the middle. The CDR3 consists of 14 residues. Original methodology: Scientists estimated how many nucleated cells there were by amplifying reference gene primers. Repertoires were generated with immunoSEQ multiplex PCR, while TCRdb's copy carries only in-frame clones and drops some. D and trimming were read from the DNA, whereas the V and J calls and clone size are those reported in that table. The table includes roughly 230,000 clones, around 81% detected once.

The clonotype comes from a woman in her sixties with active or convalescent COVID-19. The V and J genes are TRBV10-3 and TRBJ1-5; D call uncertain. Sequencing used peripheral blood. CDR3 protein: CAISDIAADQPQHF. The CDR3 nucleotides read TGTGCCATCAGTGATATAGCCGCGGATCAGCCCCAGCATTTT.